The 3 T cell receptor beta chains in this list originate from one sample, sequenced in a study of blood T cell repertoires in COVID-19. Measured with immunoSEQ multiplex PCR; TCRdb has only the in-frame clones, and not every one. The top ten clones hold 50% to 70% of a sample with 32,000 or so clones, about 87% of them seen once. The sequenced sample consisted of peripheral blood. These receptors were collected from a man between 65 and 85 years old with acute or convalescent COVID-19.

V and J are TRBV18 and TRBJ1-1; D remains unclear. This CDR3 is 13 amino acids long. Germline CDR1 and CDR2: KGHSH and LQKENI. V was pared by 2 bases and J by 5 bases, with 9 bases between. CDR3 loop: CASSPERSTEAFF. CDR3 sequence (DNA): TGTGCCAGCTCACCAGAGCGGTCAACTGAAGCTTTCTTT. Based on the CDR3 plus reference TRBV18 and TRBJ1-1, the full variable domain is NAGVMQNPRHLVRRRGQEARLRCSPMKGHSHVYWYRQLPEEGLKFMVYLQKENIIDESGMPKERFSAEFPKEGPSILRIQQVVRGDSAAYFCASSPERSTEAFFGQGTRLTVV.

The gene calls are TRBV9 and TRBJ2-7, with no clear D. V gave up 0 bases and J gave up 1 base, with 5 bases separating them. This CDR3 is 13 amino acids long. From germline, CDR1 is SGDLS and CDR2 YYNGEE. DNA for the CDR3: TGTGCCAGCAGCGTAGCGGGTTCCTACGAGCAGTACTTC. Its translation is CASSVAGSYEQYF.

CDR3 sequence (DNA): TGTGCCAGCAGTTACTCTGGGAGGCGCACTGAAGCTTTCTTT. Translation: CASSYSGRRTEAFF. The chain links TRBV6-5 to TRBJ1-1; no definite D call. The V end lost 0 bases, the J end lost 4 bases, and 9 bases lay between the germline ends. The CDR3 totals 14 residues. Per the germline V gene, CDR1 is MNHEY and CDR2 is SVGAGI.